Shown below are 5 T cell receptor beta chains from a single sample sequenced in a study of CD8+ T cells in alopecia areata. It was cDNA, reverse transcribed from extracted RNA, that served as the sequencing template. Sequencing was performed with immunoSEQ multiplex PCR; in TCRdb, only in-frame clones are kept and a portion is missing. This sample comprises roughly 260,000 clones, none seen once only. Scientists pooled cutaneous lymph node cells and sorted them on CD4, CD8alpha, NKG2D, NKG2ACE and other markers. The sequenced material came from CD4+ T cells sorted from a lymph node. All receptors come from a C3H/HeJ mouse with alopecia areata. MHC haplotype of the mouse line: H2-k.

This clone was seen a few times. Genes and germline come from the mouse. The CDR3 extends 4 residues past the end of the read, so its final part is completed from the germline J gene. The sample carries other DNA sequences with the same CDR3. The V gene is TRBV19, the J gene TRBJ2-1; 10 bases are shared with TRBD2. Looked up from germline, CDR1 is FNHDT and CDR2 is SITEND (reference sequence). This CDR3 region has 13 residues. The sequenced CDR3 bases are TGTGCCAGCACTGGGGGGGCGAGAGCT. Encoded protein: CASTGGARA. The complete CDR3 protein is CASTGGARAEQFF.

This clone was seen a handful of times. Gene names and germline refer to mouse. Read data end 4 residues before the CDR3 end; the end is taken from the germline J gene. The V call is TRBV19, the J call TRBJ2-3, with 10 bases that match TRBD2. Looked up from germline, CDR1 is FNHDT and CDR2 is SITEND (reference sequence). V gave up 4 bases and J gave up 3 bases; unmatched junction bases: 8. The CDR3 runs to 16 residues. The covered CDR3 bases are TGTGCCAGCAGTCCCGACTGGGGGGCCCCCGCAGAA. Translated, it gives CASSPDWGAPAE. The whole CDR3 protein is CASSPDWGAPAETLYF.

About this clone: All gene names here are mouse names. CDR3 DNA, as far as it was read: TGTGCCAGCAGCCAAGATCAACAGGGGAACTCC. Translated, it gives CASSQDQQGNS. The entire CDR3 sequence reads CASSQDQQGNSDYTF. The V call is TRBV2, the J call TRBJ1-2; 7 bases fit TRBD1. The CDR3 extends 4 residues past the end of the read, so its final part is completed from the germline J gene. The CDR3 runs to 15 residues. In germline, CDR1 is LGHNA, CDR2 YSYQKL. The V segment lost 0 bases and the J segment 2 bases; nucleotides outside the gene matches: 3.

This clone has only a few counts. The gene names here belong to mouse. The part of the CDR3 DNA that was read is TGTGCCAGCAATGACTGGGTCCAAGAC. Its protein product is CASNDWVQD. The whole CDR3 sequence is CASNDWVQDTQYF. The rearrangement links TRBV5 to TRBJ2-5; 7 nucleotides match TRBD2. The missing CDR3 end, 4 residues past where the read stops, is filled in from the germline J gene. The ends lost 7 bases at V and 2 bases at J; junction bases unmatched: 3. The CDR3 extends over 13 amino acids. Germline CDR1 and CDR2: LGHNA and YNLKQL (reference sequence).

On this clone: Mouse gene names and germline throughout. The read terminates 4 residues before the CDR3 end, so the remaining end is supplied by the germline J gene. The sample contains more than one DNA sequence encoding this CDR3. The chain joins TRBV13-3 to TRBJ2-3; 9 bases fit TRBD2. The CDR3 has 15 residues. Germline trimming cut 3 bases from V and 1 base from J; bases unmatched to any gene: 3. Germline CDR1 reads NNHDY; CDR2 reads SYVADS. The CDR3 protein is CASSAPGGGAETLYF. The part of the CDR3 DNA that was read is TGTGCCAGCAGTGCCCCTGGGGGGGGTGCAGAA.